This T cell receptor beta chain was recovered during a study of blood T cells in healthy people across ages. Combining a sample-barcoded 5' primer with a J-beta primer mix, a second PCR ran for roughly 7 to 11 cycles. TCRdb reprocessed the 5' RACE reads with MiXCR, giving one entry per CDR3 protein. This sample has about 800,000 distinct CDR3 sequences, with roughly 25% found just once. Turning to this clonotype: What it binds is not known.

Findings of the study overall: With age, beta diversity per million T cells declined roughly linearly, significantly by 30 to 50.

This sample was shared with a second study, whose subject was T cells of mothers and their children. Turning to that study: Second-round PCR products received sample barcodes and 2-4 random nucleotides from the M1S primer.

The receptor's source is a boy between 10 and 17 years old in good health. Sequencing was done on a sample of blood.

The CDR3 protein is CASSYSGLEQETQYF. In nucleotides, the CDR3 is TGTGCCAGCAGTTACTCGGGACTAGAGCAAGAGACCCAGTACTTC. The chain is built from TRBV6-5 and TRBJ2-5; the match to TRBD2 covers 8 bases. V lost 0 bases to trimming and J lost 2 bases; unmatched junction nucleotides: 2. This CDR3 is built from 15 residues. The germline CDR1 and CDR2 sequences are MNHEY and SVGAGI.